The T cell receptor (beta chain) under discussion was sequenced for a study of Ad26.COV2.S vaccination and SARS-CoV-2 variants. Study background: The study gave Ad26.COV2.S intramuscularly, once or twice 56 days apart. Broader study findings: With respect to non-spike TCR breadth, vaccine and placebo recipients were similar. There was a possibility that the TCR breadth and depth analyses underestimated total T cell responses.

To note about this clone: As yet, its antigen is unknown.

There are 13 residues in the CDR3. Germline V gene data show CDR1 as SGHRS and CDR2 as YFSETQ. V lost 0 bases and J lost 10, with 13 bases in between. The treatment is: about 20 received Ad26.COV2.S at low or high dose, single or two shots; 5 received placebo; per-sample allocation not given. Collection of the samples took place on day 63 after the first injection of vaccine or placebo. The individual, an adult aged 18-55 years, was a donor in Boston. Only in-frame clones appear in the TCRdb table, and some are missing; sequencing was by immunoSEQ multiplex PCR. This table has more than 300,000 clones, 70% to 90% appearing once.

The TCR sequence derives from a person between 18 and 65 years old who received the Ad26.COV2.S COVID-19 vaccine or a placebo. This chain connects TRBV5-1 to TRBJ1-1; D might be TRBD1 (6 bases). The sequences come from peripheral blood, collected in a trial of Ad26.COV2.S vaccine versus placebo. CDR3 loop: CASSLENGGPAFF. CDR3 DNA sequence: TGCGCCAGCAGCTTGGAAAATGGGGGGCCAGCTTTCTTT. Full variable domain (outside the CDR3, taken from reference TRBV5-1 and TRBJ1-1): KAGVTQTPRYLIKTRGQQVTLSCSPISGHRSVSWYQQTPGQGLQFLFEYFSETQRNKGNFPGRFSGRQFSNSRSEMNVSTLELGDSALYLCASSLENGGPAFFGQGTRLTVV.